Listed below are T cell receptor beta chains from one sample, sequenced in a study of lymphopenia after photon versus proton radiotherapy. Profiling relied on immunoSEQ multiplex PCR, and the TCRdb table lists in-frame clones only, not all of them. This table has about 45,000 clones, approximately 85% appearing once. The material sequenced was peripheral blood, taken from a patient treated with photon-based radiotherapy. All receptors derive from a man aged 35 to 55 with gastric cancer. The CDR3 runs from the conserved cysteine through the conserved F or W. Each record gives: clone size, D gene, V gene, J gene, CDR3 protein, CDR3 DNA. The D gene is left open where the match is weak. The size of a clone is reported for some rows only, either as once, few or many, or as a class for expanded clones.

.	.	TRBV10-3	TRBJ2-7	CAIRTGGYEQYF	TGTGCCATCAGGACAGGAGGCTACGAGCAGTACTTC
.	TRBD2	TRBV7-6	TRBJ2-1	CASSLRASGGGLYNEQFF	TGTGCCAGCAGCTTAAGGGCCTCCGGGGGGGGCCTCTACAATGAGCAGTTCTTC
few	.	TRBV5-5	TRBJ2-3	CASSFVVPDWRRTDTQYF	TGTGCCAGCAGCTTCGTTGTTCCGGACTGGAGACGCACAGATACGCAGTATTTT
.	.	TRBV7-9	TRBJ2-7	CASSWDFPHEQYF	TGTGCCAGCAGCTGGGACTTCCCCCACGAGCAGTACTTC
once	.	TRBV7-9	TRBJ1-1	CASSLAKGPNTEAFF	TGTGCCAGCAGCTTAGCGAAGGGGCCGAACACTGAAGCTTTCTTT
.	.	TRBV12-5	TRBJ1-1	CVLGRETSTEAFF	TGTGTGCTAGGCAGGGAGACGAGCACTGAAGCTTTCTTT
.	.	TRBV11-2	TRBJ2-1	CASSLGVGGTYNEQFF	TGTGCCAGCAGCTTAGGTGTTGGGGGGACCTACAATGAGCAGTTCTTC
.	.	TRBV6-5	TRBJ2-1	CASSKWDNEQFF	TGTGCCAGCAGTAAGTGGGACAATGAGCAGTTCTTC
.	.	TRBV7-2	TRBJ2-7	CASSPPGIYEQYF	TGTGCCAGCAGCCCCCCAGGTATCTACGAGCAGTACTTC
.	TRBD2	TRBV2	TRBJ2-4	CASCELADKNIQYF	TGTGCCAGCTGCGAACTAGCGGACAAAAACATTCAGTACTTC
.	.	TRBV30	TRBJ1-2	CAWSGALLSVSYGYTF	TGTGCCTGGAGCGGGGCCCTACTTTCGGTGTCTTATGGCTACACCTTC
.	TRBD2	TRBV6-6	TRBJ2-5	CASSYRGGRLQETQYF	TGTGCCAGCAGTTACCGGGGGGGACGGCTGCAAGAGACCCAGTACTTC
.	TRBD2	TRBV4-2	TRBJ2-1	CASRLGLAGGEQFF	TGTGCCAGCAGACTGGGGCTAGCGGGGGGTGAGCAGTTCTTC
few	TRBD1	TRBV11-2	TRBJ2-1	CASSRQGGSYNEQFF	TGTGCCAGCAGCCGACAGGGGGGGTCCTACAATGAGCAGTTCTTC
once	.	TRBV6-6	TRBJ2-3	CASRDPGPDTQYF	TGTGCCAGCAGGGACCCAGGCCCAGATACGCAGTATTTT
.	.	TRBV4-3	TRBJ2-6	CASSQDFRLDGANVLTF	TGCGCCAGCAGCCAAGATTTCAGGCTCGATGGGGCCAACGTCCTGACTTTC
.	.	TRBV7-9	TRBJ1-3	CASSFREPPGNTIYF	TGTGCCAGCAGCTTCAGGGAACCGCCTGGAAACACCATATATTTT
.	.	TRBV19	TRBJ1-1	CASSMRGATEAFF	TGTGCCAGTAGTATGCGGGGGGCCACTGAAGCTTTCTTT
.	TRBD1	TRBV7-9	TRBJ1-1	CASSFRTGNTEAFF	TGTGCCAGCAGCTTCCGGACAGGGAACACTGAAGCTTTCTTT
.	.	TRBV19	TRBJ2-7	CASSISGMNREPSSYEQYF	TGTGCCAGTAGTATTTCGGGGATGAACAGGGAGCCGAGCTCCTACGAGCAGTACTTC
.	.	TRBV6-5	TRBJ2-5	CASSYPEAGQETQYF	TGTGCCAGCAGTTACCCGGAGGCCGGACAAGAGACCCAGTACTTC
.	.	TRBV6-5	TRBJ1-1	CASRPGAGTEAFF	TGTGCCAGCAGACCCGGGGCCGGCACTGAAGCTTTCTTT
.	.	TRBV4-2	TRBJ2-3	CASSPGGGPTDTQYF	TGTGCCAGCAGCCCAGGGGGAGGGCCCACAGATACGCAGTATTTT
.	.	TRBV19	TRBJ2-5	CASSIGSTRGETQYF	TGTGCCAGTAGTATAGGTAGTACCCGCGGGGAGACCCAGTACTTC
.	.	TRBV6-6	TRBJ1-1	CASSGAMNTEAFF	TGTGCCTCGAGCGGAGCGATGAACACTGAAGCTTTCTTT
once	TRBD1	TRBV10-2	TRBJ1-1	CASTTGGGGEAFF	TGCGCCAGCACTACAGGGGGCGGAGGTGAAGCTTTCTTT
.	TRBD1	TRBV7-9	TRBJ1-5	CASSQTGGGGQPQHF	TGTGCCAGCAGCCAAACAGGGGGCGGTGGTCAGCCCCAGCATTTT
.	TRBD1	TRBV27	TRBJ2-6	CASSPDRVGANVLTF	TGTGCCAGCAGCCCCGACAGGGTTGGGGCCAACGTCCTGACTTTC